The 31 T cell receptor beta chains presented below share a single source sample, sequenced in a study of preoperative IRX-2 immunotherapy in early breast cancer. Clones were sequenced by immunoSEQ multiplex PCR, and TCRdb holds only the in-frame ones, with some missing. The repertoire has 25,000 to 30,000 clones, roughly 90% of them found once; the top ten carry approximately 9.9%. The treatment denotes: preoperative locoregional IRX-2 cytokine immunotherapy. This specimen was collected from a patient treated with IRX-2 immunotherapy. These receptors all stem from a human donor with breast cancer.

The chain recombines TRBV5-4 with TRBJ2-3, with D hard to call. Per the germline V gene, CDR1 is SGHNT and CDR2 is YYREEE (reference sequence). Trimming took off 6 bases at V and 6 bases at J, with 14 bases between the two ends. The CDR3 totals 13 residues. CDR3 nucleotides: TGTGCCAGCACGGACCGCGCCGGGGATACGCAGTATTTT. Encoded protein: CASTDRAGDTQYF.

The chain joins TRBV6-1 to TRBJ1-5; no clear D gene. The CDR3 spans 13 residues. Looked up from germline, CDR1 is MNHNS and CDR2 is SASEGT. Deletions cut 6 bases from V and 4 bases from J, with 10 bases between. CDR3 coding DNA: TGTGCCAGCAGCGGACCCCTGAATCAGCCCCAGCATTTT. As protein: CASSGPLNQPQHF.

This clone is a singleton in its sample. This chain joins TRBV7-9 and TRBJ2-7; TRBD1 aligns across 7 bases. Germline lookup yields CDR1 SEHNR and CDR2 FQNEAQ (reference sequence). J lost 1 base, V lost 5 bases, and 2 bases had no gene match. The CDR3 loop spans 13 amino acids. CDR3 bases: TGTGCCAGCAGCAAGGGACAGTCCTACGAGCAGTACTTC. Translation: CASSKGQSYEQYF.

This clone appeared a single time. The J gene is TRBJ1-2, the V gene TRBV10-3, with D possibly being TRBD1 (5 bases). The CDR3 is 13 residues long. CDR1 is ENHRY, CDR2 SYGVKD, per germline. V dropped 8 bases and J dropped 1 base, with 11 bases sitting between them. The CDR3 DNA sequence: TGTGCCATCGGCGGGGACTATAACTATGGCTACACCTTC. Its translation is CAIGGDYNYGYTF.

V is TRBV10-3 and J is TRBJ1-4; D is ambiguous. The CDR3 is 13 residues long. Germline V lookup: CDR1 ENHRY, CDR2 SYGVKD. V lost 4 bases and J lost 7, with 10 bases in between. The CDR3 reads CAISALTGEKLFF. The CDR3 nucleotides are TGTGCCATCAGTGCCCTGACGGGTGAAAAACTGTTTTTT.

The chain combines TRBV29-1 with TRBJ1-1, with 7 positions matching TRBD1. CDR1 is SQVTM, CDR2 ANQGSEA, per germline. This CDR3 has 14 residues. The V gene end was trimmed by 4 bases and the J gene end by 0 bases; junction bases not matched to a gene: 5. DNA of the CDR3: TGCAGCGTTGCGCCCGGGACAGTGAACACTGAAGCTTTCTTT. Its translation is CSVAPGTVNTEAFF.

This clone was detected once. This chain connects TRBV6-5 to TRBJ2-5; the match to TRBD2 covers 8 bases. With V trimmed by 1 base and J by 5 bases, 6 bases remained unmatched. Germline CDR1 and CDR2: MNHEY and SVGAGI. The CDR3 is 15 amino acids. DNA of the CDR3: TGTGCCAGCAGTTACTTCACGGGAGGGTTTGAGACCCAGTACTTC. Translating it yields CASSYFTGGFETQYF.

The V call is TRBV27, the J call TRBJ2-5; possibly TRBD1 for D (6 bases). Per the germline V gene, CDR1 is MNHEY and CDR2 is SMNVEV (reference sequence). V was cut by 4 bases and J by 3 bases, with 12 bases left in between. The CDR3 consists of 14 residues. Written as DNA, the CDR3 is TGTGCCAGCAGTTCGCCCGGACAGAAAGAGACCCAGTACTTC. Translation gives CASSSPGQKETQYF.

The CDR3 DNA follows: TGTGCCAGCAGTTACTCGGCCCACACAGATACGCAGTATTTT. Residues: CASSYSAHTDTQYF. The J gene is TRBJ2-3, the V gene TRBV6-5, with D unclear. CDR1 is MNHEY, CDR2 SVGAGI, per germline. The CDR3 totals 14 residues. V lost 0 bases to trimming and J lost 2 bases, with 6 bases between them.

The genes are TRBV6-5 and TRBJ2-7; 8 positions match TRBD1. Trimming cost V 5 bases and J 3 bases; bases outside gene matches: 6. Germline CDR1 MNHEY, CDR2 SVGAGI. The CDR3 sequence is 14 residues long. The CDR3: CASSRGQGGYEQYF. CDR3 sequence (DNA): TGTGCCAGCAGTCGAGGACAGGGAGGCTACGAGCAGTACTTC.

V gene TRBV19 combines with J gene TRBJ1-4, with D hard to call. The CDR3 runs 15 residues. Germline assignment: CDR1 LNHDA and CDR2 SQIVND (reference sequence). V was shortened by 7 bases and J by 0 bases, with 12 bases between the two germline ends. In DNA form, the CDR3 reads TGTGCCAGTAAAAGAACCGGAGCAACTAATGAAAAACTGTTTTTT. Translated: CASKRTGATNEKLFF.

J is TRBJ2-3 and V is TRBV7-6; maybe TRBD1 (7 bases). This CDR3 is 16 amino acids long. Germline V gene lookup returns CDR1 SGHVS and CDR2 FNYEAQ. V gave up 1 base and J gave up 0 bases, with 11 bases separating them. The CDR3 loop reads CASSLGSGGSTDTQYF. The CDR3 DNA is TGTGCCAGCAGCTTAGGATCAGGGGGGAGCACAGATACGCAGTATTTT.

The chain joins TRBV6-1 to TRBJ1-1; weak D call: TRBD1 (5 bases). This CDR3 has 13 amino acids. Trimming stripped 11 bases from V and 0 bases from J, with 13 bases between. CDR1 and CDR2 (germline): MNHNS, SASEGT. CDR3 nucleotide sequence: TGTGCCGGGCCCGGGGGGGTGAACACTGAAGCTTTCTTT. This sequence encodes CAGPGGVNTEAFF.

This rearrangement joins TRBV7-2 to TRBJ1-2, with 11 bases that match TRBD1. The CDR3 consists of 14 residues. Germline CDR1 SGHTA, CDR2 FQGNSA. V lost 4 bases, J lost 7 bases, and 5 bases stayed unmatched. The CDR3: CASSSRTGGRGYTF. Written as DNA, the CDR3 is TGTGCCAGCAGCTCGAGGACAGGGGGCCGTGGCTACACCTTC. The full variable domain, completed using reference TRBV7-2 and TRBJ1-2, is GAGVSQSPSNKVTEKGKDVELRCDPISGHTALYWYRQSLGQGLEFLIYFQGNSAPDKSGLPSDRFSAERTGGSVSTLTIQRTQQEDSAVYLCASSSRTGGRGYTFGSGTRLTVV.

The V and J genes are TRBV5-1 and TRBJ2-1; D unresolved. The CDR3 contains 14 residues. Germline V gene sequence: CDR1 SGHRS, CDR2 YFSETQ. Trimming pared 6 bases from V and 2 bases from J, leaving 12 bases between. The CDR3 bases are TGCGCCAGCACCCTAGACGGAACCTACAATGAGCAGTTCTTC. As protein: CASTLDGTYNEQFF.

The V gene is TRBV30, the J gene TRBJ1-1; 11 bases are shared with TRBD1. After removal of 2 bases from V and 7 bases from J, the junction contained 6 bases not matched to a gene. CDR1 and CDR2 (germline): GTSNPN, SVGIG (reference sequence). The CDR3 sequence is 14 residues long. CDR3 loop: CAWSPGQGAFEAFF. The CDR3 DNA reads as TGTGCCTGGAGTCCTGGACAGGGGGCCTTTGAAGCTTTCTTT.

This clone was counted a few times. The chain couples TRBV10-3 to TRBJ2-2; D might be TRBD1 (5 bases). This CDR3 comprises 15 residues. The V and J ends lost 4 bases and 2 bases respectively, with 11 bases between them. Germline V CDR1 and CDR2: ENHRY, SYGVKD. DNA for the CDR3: TGTGCCATCAGTGCCCAGGGCCAAAACACCGGGGAGCTGTTTTTT. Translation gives CAISAQGQNTGELFF.

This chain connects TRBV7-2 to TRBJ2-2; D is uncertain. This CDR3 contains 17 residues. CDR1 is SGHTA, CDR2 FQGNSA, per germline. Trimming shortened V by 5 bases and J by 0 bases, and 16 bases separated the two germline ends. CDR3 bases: TGTGCCAGCAGCCCCGACTCTTACCGAGCGAACACCGGGGAGCTGTTTTTT. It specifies CASSPDSYRANTGELFF.

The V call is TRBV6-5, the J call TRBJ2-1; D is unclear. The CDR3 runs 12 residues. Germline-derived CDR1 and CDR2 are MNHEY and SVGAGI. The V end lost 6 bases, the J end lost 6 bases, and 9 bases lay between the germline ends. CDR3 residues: CASSKMGNEQFF. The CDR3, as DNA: TGTGCCAGCAGCAAAATGGGCAATGAGCAGTTCTTC.

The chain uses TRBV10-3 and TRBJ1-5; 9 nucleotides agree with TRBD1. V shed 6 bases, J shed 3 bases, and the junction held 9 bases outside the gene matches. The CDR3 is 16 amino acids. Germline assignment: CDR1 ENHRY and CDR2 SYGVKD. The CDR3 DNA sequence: TGTGCCATCAGGGAGGGGACAGGGAAAACCAATCAGCCCCAGCATTTT. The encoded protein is CAIREGTGKTNQPQHF.

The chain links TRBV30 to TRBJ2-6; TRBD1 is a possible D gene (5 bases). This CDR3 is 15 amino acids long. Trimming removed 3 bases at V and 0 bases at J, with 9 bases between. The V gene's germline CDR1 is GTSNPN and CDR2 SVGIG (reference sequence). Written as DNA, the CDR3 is TGTGCCTGGAGGCGACAGCGCTCTGGGGCCAACGTCCTGACTTTC. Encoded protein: CAWRRQRSGANVLTF.

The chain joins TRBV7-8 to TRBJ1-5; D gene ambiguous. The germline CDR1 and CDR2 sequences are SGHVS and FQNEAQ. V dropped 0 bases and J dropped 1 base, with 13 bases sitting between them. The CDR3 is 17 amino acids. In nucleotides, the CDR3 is TGTGCCAGCAGCTTAGCGTATTGGACTACAAGCAATCAGCCCCAGCATTTT. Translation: CASSLAYWTTSNQPQHF. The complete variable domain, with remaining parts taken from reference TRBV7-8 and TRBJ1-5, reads GAGVSQSPRYKVAKRGQDVALRCDPISGHVSLFWYQQALGQGPEFLTYFQNEAQLDKSGLPSDRFFAERPEGSVSTLKIQRTQQEDSAVYLCASSLAYWTTSNQPQHFGDGTRLSIL.

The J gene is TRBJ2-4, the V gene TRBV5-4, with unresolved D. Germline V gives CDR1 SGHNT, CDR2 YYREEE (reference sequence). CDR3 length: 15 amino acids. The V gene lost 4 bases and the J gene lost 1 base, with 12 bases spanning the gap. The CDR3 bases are TGTGCCAGCAGCACGACACCAGTGGCCAAAAACATTCAGTACTTC. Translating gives CASSTTPVAKNIQYF.

CDR3 region: CASSPQRASYEQYF. CDR3 sequence (DNA): TGCGCCAGCAGCCCGCAGCGAGCCTCCTACGAGCAGTACTTC. The rearrangement joins TRBV5-1 to TRBJ2-7; the D is unclear. V lost 4 bases, J lost 0 bases, and 11 bases lay in between. The CDR3 runs 14 residues. Germline-derived CDR1 and CDR2 are SGHRS and YFSETQ.

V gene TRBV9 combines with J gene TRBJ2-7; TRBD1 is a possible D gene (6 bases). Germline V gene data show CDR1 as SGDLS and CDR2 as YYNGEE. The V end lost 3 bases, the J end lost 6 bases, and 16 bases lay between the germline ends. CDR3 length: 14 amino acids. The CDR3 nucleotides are TGTGCCAGCAGCGCACGGACAGCCCGGGGCGAGCAGTACTTC. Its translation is CASSARTARGEQYF.

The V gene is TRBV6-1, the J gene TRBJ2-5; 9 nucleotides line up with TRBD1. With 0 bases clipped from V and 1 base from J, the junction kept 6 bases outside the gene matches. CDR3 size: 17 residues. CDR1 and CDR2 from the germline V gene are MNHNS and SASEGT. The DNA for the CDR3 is TGTGCCAGCAGTGAAGCGCTGGGGACAGGGTCCCAAGAGACCCAGTACTTC. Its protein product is CASSEALGTGSQETQYF.

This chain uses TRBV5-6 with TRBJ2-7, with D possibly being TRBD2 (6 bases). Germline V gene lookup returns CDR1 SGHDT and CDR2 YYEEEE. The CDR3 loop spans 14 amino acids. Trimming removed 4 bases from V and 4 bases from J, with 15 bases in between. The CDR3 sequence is CASSGTDGTYEQYF. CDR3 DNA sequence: TGTGCCAGCAGCGGAACGGACGGGACTTACGAGCAGTACTTC. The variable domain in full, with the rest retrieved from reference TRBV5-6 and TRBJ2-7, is DAGVTQSPTHLIKTRGQQVTLRCSPKSGHDTVSWYQQALGQGPQFIFQYYEEEERQRGNFPDRFSGHQFPNYSSELNVNALLLGDSALYLCASSGTDGTYEQYFGPGTRLTVT.

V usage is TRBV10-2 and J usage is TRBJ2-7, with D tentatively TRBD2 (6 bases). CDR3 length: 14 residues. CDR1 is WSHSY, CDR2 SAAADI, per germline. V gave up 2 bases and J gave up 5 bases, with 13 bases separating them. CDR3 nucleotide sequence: TGCGCCAGCAGTGAGGGGCGGGGAGTAGACGAGCAGTACTTC. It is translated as CASSEGRGVDEQYF.

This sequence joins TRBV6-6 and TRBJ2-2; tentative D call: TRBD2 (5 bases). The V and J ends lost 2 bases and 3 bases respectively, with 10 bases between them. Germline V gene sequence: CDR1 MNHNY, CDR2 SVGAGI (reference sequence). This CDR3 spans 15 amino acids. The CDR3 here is CASSYLAPDTGELFF. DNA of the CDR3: TGTGCCAGCAGTTACCTAGCCCCGGACACCGGGGAGCTGTTTTTT.

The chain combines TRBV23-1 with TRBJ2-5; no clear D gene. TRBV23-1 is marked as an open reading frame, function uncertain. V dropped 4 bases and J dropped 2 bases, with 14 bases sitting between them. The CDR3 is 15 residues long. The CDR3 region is CASSRMAGQQETQYF. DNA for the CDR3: TGCGCCAGCAGTCGCATGGCAGGCCAACAAGAGACCCAGTACTTC.

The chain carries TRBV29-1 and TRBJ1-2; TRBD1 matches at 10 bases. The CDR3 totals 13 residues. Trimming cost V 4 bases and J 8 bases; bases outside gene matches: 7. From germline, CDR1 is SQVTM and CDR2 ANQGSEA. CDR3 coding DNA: TGCAGCGTTGGGACAGGGGGGTCGCGGGGCTACACCTTC. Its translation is CSVGTGGSRGYTF.